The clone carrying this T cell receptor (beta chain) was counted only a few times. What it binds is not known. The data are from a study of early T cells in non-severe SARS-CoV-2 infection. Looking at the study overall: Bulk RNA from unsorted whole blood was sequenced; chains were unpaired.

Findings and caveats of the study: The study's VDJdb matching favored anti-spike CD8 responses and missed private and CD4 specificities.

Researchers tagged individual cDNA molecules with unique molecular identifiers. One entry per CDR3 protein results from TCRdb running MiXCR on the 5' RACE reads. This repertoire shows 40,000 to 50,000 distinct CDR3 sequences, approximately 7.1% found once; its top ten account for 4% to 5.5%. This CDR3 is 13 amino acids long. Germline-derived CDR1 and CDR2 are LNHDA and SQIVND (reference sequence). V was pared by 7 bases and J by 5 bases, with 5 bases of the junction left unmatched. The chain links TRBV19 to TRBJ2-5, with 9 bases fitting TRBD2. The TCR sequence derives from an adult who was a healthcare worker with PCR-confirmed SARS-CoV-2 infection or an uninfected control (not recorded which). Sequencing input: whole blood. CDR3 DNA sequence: TGTGCCAGTATTCGGACTAGCGATGAGACCCAGTACTTC. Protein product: CASIRTSDETQYF.